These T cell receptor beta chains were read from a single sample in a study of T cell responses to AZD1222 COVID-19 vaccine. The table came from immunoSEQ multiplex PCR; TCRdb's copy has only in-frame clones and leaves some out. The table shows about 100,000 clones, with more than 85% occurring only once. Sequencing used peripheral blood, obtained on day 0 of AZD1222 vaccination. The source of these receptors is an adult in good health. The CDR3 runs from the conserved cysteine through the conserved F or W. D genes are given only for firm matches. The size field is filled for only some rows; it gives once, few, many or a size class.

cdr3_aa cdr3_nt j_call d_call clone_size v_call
CASSPRLAAHYNEQFF TGTGCCAGCAGCCCGAGACTAGCGGCACATTACAATGAGCAGTTCTTC TRBJ2-1 TRBD2 . TRBV11-1
CASREGQATDTQYF TGTGCCAGCAGGGAGGGACAGGCCACAGATACGCAGTATTTT TRBJ2-3 TRBD1 . TRBV7-3
CASSASGDTGELFF TGTGCCAGCAGTGCTAGCGGGGACACCGGGGAGCTGTTTTTT TRBJ2-2 TRBD2 . TRBV6-4
CASRLQGAGNTEAFF TGTGCCAGCAGGCTCCAGGGGGCTGGGAACACTGAAGCTTTCTTT TRBJ1-1 TRBD1 few TRBV6-5
CASSRTSGQYNEQFF TGTGCCAGCAGCCGAACTAGCGGGCAGTACAATGAGCAGTTCTTC TRBJ2-1 TRBD2 . TRBV11-2
CASSLSRYTEAFF TGTGCCAGCAGTTTATCTAGGTATACTGAAGCTTTCTTT TRBJ1-1 . few TRBV27
CSVEGLAGDLAKNIQYF TGCAGCGTTGAGGGACTAGCGGGGGACCTAGCCAAAAACATTCAGTACTTC TRBJ2-4 TRBD2 . TRBV29-1
CASSLSGLAGDTQYF TGTGCCAGCAGTTTATCGGGACTAGCGGGAGATACGCAGTATTTT TRBJ2-3 TRBD2 . TRBV27
CASSSRTGPQYGYTF TGTGCCAGCAGTTCGCGGACAGGGCCCCAATATGGCTACACCTTC TRBJ1-2 TRBD1 . TRBV6-5
CASSVRETGELFF TGTGCCAGCAGCGTACGGGAAACCGGGGAGCTGTTTTTT TRBJ2-2 . . TRBV6-5
CASSLGLAGVTDTQYF TGTGCCAGCAGCTTAGGGCTAGCGGGAGTCACAGATACGCAGTATTTT TRBJ2-3 TRBD2 . TRBV11-2
CASSLTRGTTGELFF TGTGCCAGCAGCTTGACCAGGGGGACCACCGGGGAGCTGTTTTTT TRBJ2-2 TRBD1 . TRBV5-8
CATSTRLAGTSNYGYTF TGTGCCACCAGCACCCGCCTCGCAGGGACCTCAAACTATGGCTACACCTTC TRBJ1-2 . once TRBV15
CASSLPDRQSSYNEQFF TGTGCCAGCAGCCTCCCGGACAGACAAAGCTCCTACAATGAGCAGTTCTTC TRBJ2-1 . . TRBV7-8
CASSLRGYEQYF TGTGCCAGCAGCTTGAGAGGCTACGAGCAGTACTTC TRBJ2-7 . . TRBV5-4
CASSFHGPRNTEAFF TGTGCCAGCAGTTTCCACGGACCGAGGAACACTGAAGCTTTCTTT TRBJ1-1 . . TRBV28
CASSPMGLAGGSNEQFF TGTGCCAGCAGCCCAATGGGACTAGCCGGGGGATCGAATGAGCAGTTCTTC TRBJ2-1 TRBD2 . TRBV9
CASSYRAGKDEKLFF TGTGCCAGCAGTTACCGGGCAGGGAAGGATGAAAAACTGTTTTTT TRBJ1-4 . . TRBV6-5
CASSPSGRGYEQYF TGTGCCAGCAGTCCTAGCGGGAGGGGTTACGAGCAGTACTTC TRBJ2-7 TRBD2 . TRBV27
CASSPLILTEAFF TGTGCCAGCAGCCCCTTGATCTTGACTGAAGCTTTCTTT TRBJ1-1 . . TRBV7-2
CASSKHRAGTGNTIYF TGTGCCAGCAGTAAGCATCGAGCGGGGACTGGAAACACCATATATTTT TRBJ1-3 . . TRBV6-2/TRBV6-3
CASSLYRGIANEQYF TGTGCCAGCAGCTTGTATAGGGGTATAGCCAACGAGCAGTACTTC TRBJ2-7 . . TRBV11-2
CASSSSQETQYF TGTGCCAGCAGTAGTAGCCAAGAGACCCAGTACTTC TRBJ2-5 . . TRBV6-5
CASSIWGTGTGRVGELFF TGTGCCAGTAGTATCTGGGGAACCGGGACAGGGAGAGTCGGGGAGCTGTTTTTT TRBJ2-2 TRBD1 . TRBV19
CASSLSLFRGRDTEAFF TGTGCCAGCAGCTTGTCTTTGTTTAGGGGAAGGGACACTGAAGCTTTCTTT TRBJ1-1 . . TRBV5-6
CASSLQGALIRDIQYF TGTGCCAGCAGCCTACAGGGGGCGTTGATTAGAGACATTCAGTACTTC TRBJ2-4 TRBD1 . TRBV27
CASTRGRVAEKLFF TGTGCCAGCACCCGGGGGAGGGTGGCCGAAAAACTGTTTTTT TRBJ1-4 . . TRBV2
CASSFQGAKEKLFF TGTGCCAGCAGCTTTCAGGGGGCGAAAGAAAAACTGTTTTTT TRBJ1-4 TRBD1 . TRBV5-5
CASSEGQGLSPLHF TGTGCCAGCAGTGAAGGACAGGGGCTCTCACCCCTCCACTTT TRBJ1-6 TRBD1 . TRBV2
CASSAGVGELFF TGTGCCAGCAGCGCCGGGGTCGGGGAGCTGTTTTTT TRBJ2-2 . few TRBV7-8
CASSSPTRQGATEAFF TGTGCCAGCAGCTCCCCGACCCGTCAAGGAGCCACTGAAGCTTTCTTT TRBJ1-1 . . TRBV7-9
CASSIAGDAYNEQFF TGTGCCAGCAGCATAGCGGGAGACGCATACAATGAGCAGTTCTTC TRBJ2-1 TRBD2 . TRBV9
CASRGDSNQPQHF TGTGCCAGCAGGGGGGACAGCAATCAGCCCCAGCATTTT TRBJ1-5 . . TRBV2
CASSLAVTDTQYF TGTGCCAGCAGCTTAGCAGTCACAGATACGCAGTATTTT TRBJ2-3 . . TRBV11-1
CASSMGDSPLHF TGTGCCAGTAGTATGGGAGATTCACCCCTCCACTTT TRBJ1-6 . . TRBV19
CASRDGQGPTYTGELFF TGTGCCAGCAGAGACGGACAGGGGCCCACCTACACCGGGGAGCTGTTTTTT TRBJ2-2 TRBD1 . TRBV2
CASSFLRQGASEQYF TGCGCCAGCAGCTTTTTAAGGCAGGGGGCATCCGAGCAGTACTTC TRBJ2-7 TRBD1 . TRBV5-1
CASSLPANSFPPSEQYF TGTGCCAGCAGCTTACCCGCCAATTCCTTCCCCCCCTCCGAGCAGTACTTC TRBJ2-7 . . TRBV7-2
CASSHTGPYYGYTF TGTGCCAGCAGCCATACAGGGCCGTACTATGGCTACACCTTC TRBJ1-2 . . TRBV6-6
CASSTDRGGYQPQHF TGTGCCAGCAGTACGGACAGGGGGGGGTATCAGCCCCAGCATTTT TRBJ1-5 TRBD1 . TRBV28
CASSRRRETQYF TGTGCCAGCAGCCGTCGGCGGGAGACCCAGTACTTC TRBJ2-5 . . TRBV3-1/TRBV3-2
CASSTRGGGNEQYF TGCGCCAGCAGCACCCGGGGAGGGGGGAACGAGCAGTACTTC TRBJ2-7 . . TRBV5-1
CASSLGREIYEQFF TGTGCCAGCAGTTTGGGGCGGGAGATCTATGAGCAGTTCTTC TRBJ2-1 TRBD2 once TRBV27
CASSLAPGGTTTEAFF TGTGCCAGCAGCTTAGCGCCTGGGGGAACGACGACTGAAGCTTTCTTT TRBJ1-1 . . TRBV7-6
CASSFDRFVGYTF TGTGCCAGCAGTTTCGACAGGTTTGTTGGCTACACCTTC TRBJ1-2 . medium-sized TRBV27
CASSLETDTEAFF TGTGCTAGCAGCTTAGAGACAGACACTGAAGCTTTCTTT TRBJ1-1 . . TRBV7-7